This T cell receptor beta chain is from a study of shared clonotypes between healthy human individuals. Study overall: Researchers assigned three CD4 naive, three CD4 memory, two CD8 naive and one CD8 memory plate to each donor.

Among the donors, all were Caucasian adults who lived in Nashville, Tennessee. This clone was detected many times. Its antigen is still unknown. Other nucleotide sequences from this sample produce the same CDR3. Whole-study findings and limits: Researchers sampled blood only, noting tissue repertoires likely differ.

Only in-frame clones appear in the TCRdb table, and some are missing; sequencing was by immunoSEQ multiplex PCR. The data show about 1.1 million clones, with 75% to 80% seen just once and about 0.52% held by the top ten. With 2 bases clipped from V and 3 bases from J, the junction kept 2 bases outside the gene matches. The CDR3 sequence is 16 residues long. CDR1 and CDR2 from the germline V gene are LGHNA and YSLEER. Sequencing was performed on memory CD4+ T cells from PBMCs. Subset in this sample: CD45RA-negative fraction. This chain connects TRBV4-3 to TRBJ2-1; 12 bases match TRBD2. The sequence was obtained from a man between 18 and 35 years old in good health. Some clones in this sample may be carry-over from other donors' samples. The CDR3 region is CASSQRTSGIYNEQFF. The DNA of the CDR3 is TGCGCCAGCAGCCAACGGACTAGCGGGATCTACAATGAGCAGTTCTTC.